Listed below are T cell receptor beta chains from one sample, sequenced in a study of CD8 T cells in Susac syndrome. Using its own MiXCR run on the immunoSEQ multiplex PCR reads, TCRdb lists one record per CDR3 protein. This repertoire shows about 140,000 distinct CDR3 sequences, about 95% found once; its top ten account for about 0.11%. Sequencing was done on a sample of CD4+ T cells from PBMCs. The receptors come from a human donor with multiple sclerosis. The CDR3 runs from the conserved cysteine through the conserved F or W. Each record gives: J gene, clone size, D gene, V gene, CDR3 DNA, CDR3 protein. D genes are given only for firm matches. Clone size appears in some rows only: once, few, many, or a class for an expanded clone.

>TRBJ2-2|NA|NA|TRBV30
TGTGCCTGGAGTGTTCAAGCTGTCGGGGAGCTGTTTTTT
CAWSVQAVGELFF
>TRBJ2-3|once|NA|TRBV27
TGTGCCAGCAGTTTATCAGGACAGACCCCGCAGTATTTT
CASSLSGQTPQYF
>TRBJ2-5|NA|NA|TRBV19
TGTGCAAGTTTGTCCGGGGCAGGGCGTGGAGAGACCCAGTACTTC
CASLSGAGRGETQYF
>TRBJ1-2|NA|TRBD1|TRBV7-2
TGTGCCAGCAGCCTGGACAGGGGTAACTATGGCTACACCTTC
CASSLDRGNYGYTF
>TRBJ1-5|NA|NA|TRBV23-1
TGCGCCAGCAGTTGGACCTACGGGGTTAGCAATCAGCCCCAGCATTTT
CASSWTYGVSNQPQHF
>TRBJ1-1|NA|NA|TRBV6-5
TGTGCCAGCAGCCCGGGGCACATAGTGAACACTGAAGCTTTCTTT
CASSPGHIVNTEAFF
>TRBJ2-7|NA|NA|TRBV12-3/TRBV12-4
TGTGCCAGCGGGGAGAGTGGCGAGCAGTACTTC
CASGESGEQYF
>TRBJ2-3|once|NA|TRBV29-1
TGCAGCGTTATAGCGGACGGGAACACAGATACGCAGTATTTT
CSVIADGNTDTQYF
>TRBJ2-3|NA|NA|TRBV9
TGTGCCAGCAGCTCCGGGGGGCACGATACGCAGTATTTT
CASSSGGHDTQYF
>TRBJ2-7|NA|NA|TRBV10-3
TGTGCCATCTCCATGGGGAGCTACGAGCAGTACTTC
CAISMGSYEQYF
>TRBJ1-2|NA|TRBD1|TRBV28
TGTGCCAGCAGTTCCCGGGACAGGGTGACAAGGAGCTACACCTTC
CASSSRDRVTRSYTF
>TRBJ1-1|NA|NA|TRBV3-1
TGTGCCAGCAGAAGGACGGAGAACACTGAAGCTTTCTTT
CASRRTENTEAFF
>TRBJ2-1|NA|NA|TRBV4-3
TGCGCCAGCAGCCAAGATAAGGTCCGGGCCCATGAGCAGTTCTTC
CASSQDKVRAHEQFF
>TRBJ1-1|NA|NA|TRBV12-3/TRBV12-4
TGTGCCAGTCGCCTGGGACAAGTGAACACTGAAGCTTTCTTT
CASRLGQVNTEAFF
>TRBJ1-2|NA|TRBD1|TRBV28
TGTGCCAGCAGTTTGTGGGACAGGGGGCGAGGCTACACCTTC
CASSLWDRGRGYTF
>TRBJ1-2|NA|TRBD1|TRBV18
TGTGCCAGCTCATCAAATCCGGGACAGGGAAGCAATGGCTACACCTTC
CASSSNPGQGSNGYTF
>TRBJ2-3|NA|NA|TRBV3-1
TGTGCCAGCAGCCCCTCCCGGGGGGATACGCAGTATTTT
CASSPSRGDTQYF
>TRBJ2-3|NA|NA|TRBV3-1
TGTGCCAGCAGCCTTCGACTGGTGGATACGCAGTATTTT
CASSLRLVDTQYF
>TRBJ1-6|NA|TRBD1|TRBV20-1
TGCAGTGCTAGAAGGACAGGGCTTAATAATTCACCCCTCCACTTT
CSARRTGLNNSPLHF
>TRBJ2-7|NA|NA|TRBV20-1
TGCAGTGCCCCGTCGAGAGGTTCCTACGAGCAGTACTTC
CSAPSRGSYEQYF
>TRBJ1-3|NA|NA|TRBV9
TGTGCCAGCACCTCCGGGATTCTCTCTGGAAACACCATATATTTT
CASTSGILSGNTIYF
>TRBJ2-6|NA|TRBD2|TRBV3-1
TGTGCCAGCAGGCACAAAGGGACTAGCGGGGGGTGGTCCCTTGGGGCCAACGTCCTGACTTTC
CASRHKGTSGGWSLGANVLTF
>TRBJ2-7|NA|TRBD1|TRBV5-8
TGTGCCAGCATCTTACAGACAGGGGGCCCCTACGAGCAGTACTTC
CASILQTGGPYEQYF
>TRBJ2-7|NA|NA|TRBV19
TGTGCCAGTAGTGCGGCTCCAGGCTACGAGCAGTACTTC
CASSAAPGYEQYF
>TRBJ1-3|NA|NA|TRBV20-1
TGCAGTGCTAGCGGGGACGGAGCCTCTGGAAACACCATATATTTT
CSASGDGASGNTIYF
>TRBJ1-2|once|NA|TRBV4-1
TGCGCCAGCAGCCCTTCCTCGGGGCGAGCTAACTATGGCTACACCTTC
CASSPSSGRANYGYTF
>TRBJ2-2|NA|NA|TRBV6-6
TGTGCCAGCAGTCCCCAGGGGAGTCTTGTCACCGGGGAGCTGTTTTTT
CASSPQGSLVTGELFF
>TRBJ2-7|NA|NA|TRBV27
TGTGCCAGCAGGGGAGACAGAGTCTACGAGCAGTACTTC
CASRGDRVYEQYF
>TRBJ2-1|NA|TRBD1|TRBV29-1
TGCAGCGTTGAGCCGTGGGACAGCTACAATGAGCAGTTCTTC
CSVEPWDSYNEQFF
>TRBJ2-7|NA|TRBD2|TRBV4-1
TGCGCCAGCAGCCCAACGACTAGCGGGACCTACTACGAGCAGTACTTC
CASSPTTSGTYYEQYF
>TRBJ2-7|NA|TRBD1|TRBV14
TGTGCCAGCAGCCAATCGATTTACGGGACAGGGGTCTACGAGCAGTACTTC
CASSQSIYGTGVYEQYF
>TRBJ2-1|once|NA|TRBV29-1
TGCAGCGTCGGGACATATGAGCAGTTCTTC
CSVGTYEQFF
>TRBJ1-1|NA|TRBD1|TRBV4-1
TGCGCCAGCAGCCTTCGGACAGGGGGCCGCACTGAAGCTTTCTTT
CASSLRTGGRTEAFF
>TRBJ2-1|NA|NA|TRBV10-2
TGCGCCAGCAGCCCATCCAATGAGCAGTTCTTC
CASSPSNEQFF
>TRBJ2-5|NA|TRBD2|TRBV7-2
TGTGCCAGCAGCTTAATGCTAGCGGGGGGACAAGAGACCCAGTACTTC
CASSLMLAGGQETQYF
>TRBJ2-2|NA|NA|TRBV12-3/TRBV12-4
TGTGCCAGCAGTACCCCTGGGGGGGAGCTGTTTTTT
CASSTPGGELFF
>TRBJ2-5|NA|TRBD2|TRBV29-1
TGCAGCGTTGGGAGGGGACTAGCGAGAGAGACCCAGTACTTC
CSVGRGLARETQYF
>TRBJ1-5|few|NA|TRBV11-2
TGTGCCAGCAGCTTCGCTGGGAGCAATCAGCCCCAGCATTTT
CASSFAGSNQPQHF
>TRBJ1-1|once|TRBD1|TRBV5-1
TGCGCCAGCACGGCCAGTTTAGCCGGGACAGACAACACTGAAGCTTTCTTT
CASTASLAGTDNTEAFF
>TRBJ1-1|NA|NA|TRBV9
TGTGCCAGCAGCGTAGGAGGGCGTACTGAAGCTTTCTTT
CASSVGGRTEAFF
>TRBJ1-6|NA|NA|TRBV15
TGTGCCACCAGCAGGGATAATTCACCCCTCCACTTT
CATSRDNSPLHF
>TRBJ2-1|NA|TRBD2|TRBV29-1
TGCAGCGCTCTAGCGGGAGGGGGCGGTGAGCAGTTCTTC
CSALAGGGGEQFF
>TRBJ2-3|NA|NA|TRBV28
TGTGCCAGCAGTTCCACACCAGGGGGCACAGATACGCAGTATTTT
CASSSTPGGTDTQYF
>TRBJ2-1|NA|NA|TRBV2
TGTGCCAGCAGATATGGGGGTGAGCAGTTCTTC
CASRYGGEQFF
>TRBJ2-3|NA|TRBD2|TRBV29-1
TGCAGCGTTGAAGATCAGACTAGCGCCCCAGATACGCAGTATTTT
CSVEDQTSAPDTQYF
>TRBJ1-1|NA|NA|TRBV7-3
TGTGCCAGCAGCTTAACGGACATGAACACTGAAGCTTTCTTT
CASSLTDMNTEAFF
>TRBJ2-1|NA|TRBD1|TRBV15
TGTGCCACCAGCGTCCGACAGGGGAGCTCCTACAATGAGCAGTTCTTC
CATSVRQGSSYNEQFF
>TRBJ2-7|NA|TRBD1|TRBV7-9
TGTGCCAGCAGCTTAGCGGCCGGGACAGGGGGTAACGAGCAGTACTTC
CASSLAAGTGGNEQYF